The 17 T cell receptor beta chains presented below share a single source sample, sequenced in a study of T-cell reconstitution after alpha-beta-depleted transplantation in children. The library targeted TCRbeta and was prepared with unique molecular identifiers. TCRdb analysed the PCR reads with MiXCR anew, one entry per CDR3 protein. This sample has 500,000 to 600,000 distinct CDR3 sequences, with approximately 30% found just once. The sample in question was PBMCs from the stem cell graft donor, obtained from the stem cell graft. These receptors all come from a human donor who donated a stem cell graft to a child with aplastic anemia.

The chain uses TRBV18 and TRBJ1-1; no firm D call. This CDR3 has 15 residues. The germline V and J ends were trimmed by 3 bases and 1 base, with 12 bases remaining between them. Looked up from germline, CDR1 is KGHSH and CDR2 is LQKENI. The CDR3 reads CASSPRWESNTEAFF. The CDR3 DNA is TGTGCCAGCTCACCTAGGTGGGAGTCGAACACTGAAGCTTTCTTT.

J is TRBJ2-7 and V is TRBV5-4; 8 nucleotides line up with TRBD1. After removal of 0 bases from V and 1 base from J, the junction contained 0 bases not matched to a gene. The CDR3 has 14 amino acids. Germline V CDR1 and CDR2: SGHNT, YYREEE (reference sequence). CDR3 nucleotide sequence: TGTGCCAGCAGCTTGGGGGACAGGTCCTACGAGCAGTACGTC. Translated: CASSLGDRSYEQYV.

This clonotype was counted between two and nine times. This chain joins TRBV29-1 and TRBJ1-2; D is perhaps TRBD1 (5 bases). V was shortened by 4 bases and J by 6 bases, with 12 bases between the two germline ends. CDR3 length equals 12 residues. Germline loops: CDR1 SQVTM, CDR2 ANQGSEA. CDR3 loop: CSVVDSPDGYTF. The CDR3 DNA reads TGCAGCGTTGTAGACAGCCCAGATGGCTACACCTTC.

The V and J genes are TRBV12-3 or TRBV12-4 and TRBJ2-4, with D maybe TRBD1 (7 bases). This CDR3 has 14 residues. V was trimmed by 7 bases and J by 7 bases, leaving 17 bases between them. The CDR3 protein is CASTRQGGNNIQYF. The CDR3 nucleotides are TGTGCCAGCACCCGCCAGGGGGGCAACAACATTCAGTACTTC.

This clonotype was seen a few times. The genes are TRBV20-1 and TRBJ1-1; no firm D call. In germline, CDR1 is DFQATT, CDR2 SNEGSKA (reference sequence). With 6 bases removed from V and 4 bases from J, the gap between germline ends came to 9 bases. This CDR3 contains 11 residues. CDR3 amino acids: CSAAEATEAFF. The CDR3 region has the DNA TGCAGTGCGGCCGAGGCCACTGAAGCTTTCTTT.

This clonotype was counted ten times or more. The chain employs TRBV6-2 or TRBV6-3 and TRBJ2-1, with a tentative D call TRBD2 (5 bases). Per germline, CDR1 MNHEY and CDR2 SVGEGT. Trimming removed 6 bases from V and 0 bases from J, with 9 bases in between. This CDR3 is 14 amino acids long. DNA of the CDR3: TGTGCCAGCAGCGAAACTAGCTCCTACAATGAGCAGTTCTTC. This sequence encodes CASSETSSYNEQFF.

The genes are TRBV6-5 and TRBJ1-2; 7 bases match TRBD1. The germline V gene has CDR1 MNHEY and CDR2 SVGAGI. This CDR3 is built from 12 residues. With V trimmed by 5 bases and J by 8 bases, 5 bases remained unmatched. The CDR3 here is CASSHRGGGYTF. CDR3 in DNA: TGTGCCAGCAGTCACAGGGGAGGAGGCTACACCTTC.

V usage is TRBV12-3 or TRBV12-4 and J usage is TRBJ2-3; maybe TRBD1 (5 bases). This CDR3 contains 15 residues. Trimming removed 5 bases at V and 1 base at J, with 13 bases between. The CDR3 DNA reads TGTGCCAGCAGTCCTTCAGGGTACGGCACAGATACGCAGTATTTT. Amino acids: CASSPSGYGTDTQYF.

This clonotype was observed many times. The rearrangement joins TRBV6-4 to TRBJ2-1; D remains unclear. Trimming cost V 2 bases and J 7 bases, with 9 bases left between them. CDR3 length: 13 residues. CDR1 is MRHNA, CDR2 SNTAGT, per germline. This CDR3 reads CASSDGDWNEQFF. In DNA form, the CDR3 reads TGTGCCAGCAGTGACGGGGATTGGAATGAGCAGTTCTTC.

This chain uses TRBV4-1 with TRBJ1-3; TRBD1 aligns across 10 bases. CDR1 is MGHRA and CDR2 is YSYEKL in the germline V gene. Losses at the gene ends were 1 base for V and 8 bases for J; bases not matched to a gene: 2. CDR3 size: 14 residues. Written as DNA, the CDR3 is TGCGCCAGCAGCCAAGTGGACAGGGGGGACACCATATATTTT. Protein product: CASSQVDRGDTIYF.

To note about this clonotype: Germline is not matched at one junction end, which may reflect a read error. The chain uses TRBV29-1 and TRBJ1-1; D is undetermined. CDR1 is SQVTM, CDR2 ANQGSEA, per germline. This CDR3 contains 8 residues. The CDR3 sequence is CSVELPVF. The CDR3 bases are TGCAGCGTTGAATTGCCGGTCTTT.

The genes are TRBV7-9 and TRBJ1-4; unclear D gene. Trimming took off 5 bases at V and 10 bases at J, with 17 bases between the two ends. Germline V CDR1 and CDR2: SEHNR, FQNEAQ (reference sequence). This CDR3 has 14 amino acids. The CDR3 protein is CASSATSLEIKLFF. The CDR3 DNA reads TGTGCCAGCAGCGCGACATCTCTCGAAATAAAACTGTTTTTT.

The genes are TRBV9 and TRBJ1-1; D is possibly TRBD1 (5 bases). V was trimmed by 0 bases and J by 3 bases, leaving 9 bases between them. Germline CDR1 reads SGDLS; CDR2 reads YYNGEE. This CDR3 has 14 residues. The CDR3 DNA follows: TGTGCCAGCAGCGTAGCGGGGGGGGACACTGAAGCTTTCTTT. Translation gives CASSVAGGDTEAFF.

This clonotype occurred a few times. The chain couples TRBV14 to TRBJ2-1; weak D call: TRBD1 (6 bases). Trimming took 4 bases from V and 2 from J, leaving 15 bases between them. The CDR3 runs 16 residues. Germline V gene sequence: CDR1 SGHDN, CDR2 FVKESK. DNA of the CDR3: TGTGCCAGCAGCCTCGCAACAGGGATCCCCTACAATGAGCAGTTCTTC. It translates to CASSLATGIPYNEQFF.

This clonotype was detected only a few times. The V call is TRBV12-3 or TRBV12-4, the J call TRBJ2-3; D perhaps matches TRBD2 (5 bases). The CDR3 has 11 residues. V was trimmed by 3 bases and J by 7 bases, leaving 5 bases between them. The CDR3 region is CASSFGNTQYF. Here the CDR3 DNA reads TGTGCCAGCAGTTTCGGGAATACGCAGTATTTT.

Worth noting for this clonotype: A junction end diverges from the germline sequence, so it may reflect a read error. The J gene is TRBJ1-4, the V gene TRBV20-1; D is unclear. The germline CDR1 and CDR2 sequences are DFQATT and SNEGSKA (reference sequence). The CDR3 extends over 16 amino acids. The CDR3 DNA reads as TGCAGTGCTAGAGATCGATTGGCGGGAGGCAATGAAAAACCGTTTTTT. Translated: CSARDRLAGGNEKPFF.

The V call is TRBV19, the J call TRBJ2-1, with 10 bases aligning to TRBD1. The V segment lost 1 base and the J segment 4 bases; nucleotides outside the gene matches: 1. The CDR3 runs to 15 residues. Germline values: CDR1 LNHDA, CDR2 SQIVND (reference sequence). CDR3 sequence reads: CASSIGQGAYNEQFF. The DNA of the CDR3 is TGTGCCAGTAGTATAGGACAGGGGGCGTACAATGAGCAGTTCTTC.